This TCR beta chain came from a study of blood T cell repertoires in COVID-19. Overall study: Acute-phase and convalescent COVID-19 samples originated in the United States, Italy and Spain.

Germline V CDR1 and CDR2: SGHVS, FQNEAQ. This CDR3 has 17 residues. J was trimmed by 2 bases and V by 5 bases; bases with no gene match: 10. Using immunoSEQ multiplex PCR, the repertoire was profiled, and TCRdb retains in-frame clones only, with some absent. The sample consists of about 58,000 clones, 60% to 85% of them appearing once. The chain recombines TRBV7-8 with TRBJ2-1; 9 positions match TRBD2. The clonotype comes from a human donor in a cohort sampled during active COVID-19. The sample taken for sequencing was peripheral blood. CDR3 sequence: CASSPGTSTAAYNEQFF. CDR3 DNA sequence: TGTGCCAGCAGCCCCGGGACTAGCACAGCCGCCTACAATGAGCAGTTCTTC.